Listed below are T cell receptor beta chains from one sample, sequenced in a study of blood T cells in healthy people across ages. TCRdb processed the 5' RACE reads anew with MiXCR; each CDR3 protein has one entry. The sample has some 800,000 distinct CDR3 sequences, about 42% seen once. Sequencing input: blood. The receptors derive from a man in his 60s in good health. Both conserved end residues are part of each CDR3. A D gene is named only where the DNA matches it firmly.

>TRBV6-2/TRBV6-3|TRBD2|TRBJ2-1|15
CASSNSGGAHNEQFF
>TRBV2|TRBD2|NA|16
CASKGLAGGVSYEQYF
>TRBV5-6|TRBD1|TRBJ1-1|15
CASSWDRGRNTEAFF
>TRBV7-9|TRBD1|TRBJ2-6|18
CASSLAGQLYSGANVLTF
>TRBV29-1|NA|TRBJ1-2|12
CSVTFSNYGDTF
>TRBV12-3/TRBV12-4|NA|TRBJ2-7|15
CASSPRVGASYEQYF
>TRBV24-1|NA|TRBJ2-7|13
CATSDLTLYEQYF
>TRBV5-1|TRBD2|NA|16
CASSSVHGGAYNEQYF
>TRBV12-3/TRBV12-4|NA|TRBJ2-5|11
CASSPDYKQYF
>TRBV28|TRBD1|TRBJ2-7|14
CATNPETGVHEQYF
>TRBV7-9|NA|TRBJ2-5|16
CASSQDGQGVEETQYF
>TRBV2|NA|TRBJ1-5|15
CASKGGGSTNQPQHF
>TRBV12-3/TRBV12-4|NA|TRBJ2-1|12
CASRAGIYEQFF
>TRBV7-3|NA|NA|15
CASSLNPGGWQTQYF
>TRBV11-2|TRBD2|TRBJ2-3|17
CASSSWTSGGNGNTQYF
>TRBV6-2/TRBV6-3|NA|TRBJ2-5|14
CASSYPTTQETQYF
>TRBV6-6|TRBD1|TRBJ2-2|15
CASSYEGTETGELFF
>TRBV5-1|TRBD2|TRBJ2-7|15
CTSSLSSGESYEQYF
>TRBV24-1|TRBD1|TRBJ1-5|14
CATGDRASNQPQHF
>TRBV12-3/TRBV12-4|TRBD1|TRBJ1-1|13
CADQGQGSTEAFF
>TRBV7-2|TRBD2|TRBJ2-5|14
CASSSAGGKETQYF
>TRBV11-2|TRBD2|TRBJ2-7|18
CASSRGTSGGTSSYEQYF
>TRBV20-1|NA|TRBJ2-5|12
CSATGAQETQYF
>TRBV20-1|NA|TRBJ1-2|13
CSAPTVFGYGYTF
>TRBV7-9|TRBD1|TRBJ2-5|16
CASSLSGQGEGETQYF
>TRBV7-9|TRBD2|TRBJ2-1|16
CASPHPGLAPFREQFF
>TRBV3-1|NA|TRBJ2-3|13
CASTGPITDTQYF
>TRBV20-1|NA|TRBJ2-1|12
CSAARPQGEQFF
>TRBV20-1|NA|TRBJ2-3|14
CSARAELRADTQYF
>TRBV3-1|NA|TRBJ2-7|14
CASSHPVRSYEQYF
>TRBV9|NA|TRBJ1-1|15
CASSVRDVVNTEAFF
>TRBV20-1|NA|TRBJ2-7|14
CSAKGGASSYEQYF
>TRBV7-9|NA|TRBJ2-5|14
CASSSRLPKETQYF
>TRBV20-1|NA|NA|14
CSARDLWVQETQYF
>TRBV3-1|NA|TRBJ1-4|15
CASSHPSTTNEKLFF
>TRBV23-1|TRBD1|TRBJ1-4|22
CASSQEPPRDRDIPATNEKLFF
>TRBV6-5|NA|TRBJ1-4|19
CASSYSRTGPTYENEKLFF
>TRBV3-1|NA|TRBJ1-5|13
CASSQDPREPQHF
>TRBV12-3/TRBV12-4|NA|TRBJ2-5|13
CASSEGLQETQYF
>TRBV11-2|TRBD1|TRBJ2-3|15
CASSLGGTGSDTQYF
>TRBV5-5|NA|TRBJ1-5|17
CASSLERTKGDNQPQHF
>TRBV12-3/TRBV12-4|NA|TRBJ1-2|12
CASRGQYYGYTF
>TRBV5-1|NA|TRBJ1-4|16
CASSLRGDATNEKLFF
>TRBV19|NA|TRBJ1-2|15
CASSQPRQQIYGYTF
>TRBV10-2|NA|TRBJ2-5|15
CASSRVGDQYEAQYF
>TRBV10-3|NA|TRBJ2-3|13
CAISESGFGTQYF
>TRBV5-1|TRBD1|TRBJ1-1|14
CASSNRGLNTEAFF
>TRBV7-2|NA|TRBJ2-7|17
CASSLVGLTGTSHEQYF